The 31 T cell receptor beta chains given below trace back to one sample, sequenced in a study of T cell responses to AZD1222 COVID-19 vaccine. Produced via immunoSEQ multiplex PCR; TCRdb's table is partial and in-frame only. The table records about 140,000 clones, 92% of them present only once. The sample was peripheral blood, taken on day 0 of AZD1222 vaccination. All receptors come from an adult in good health.

The chain is built from TRBV11-2 and TRBJ2-7; D not certain. Germline assignment: CDR1 SGHAT and CDR2 FQNNGV. This CDR3 region has 13 residues. The ends were cut back, 2 bases at V and 4 bases at J, with 9 bases in the middle. The CDR3 loop is CASSLRGIYEQYF. The CDR3 DNA is TGTGCCAGCAGCTTACGCGGAATTTACGAGCAGTACTTC.

The rearrangement joins TRBV20-1 to TRBJ1-2; D is unresolved. The germline gives CDR1 DFQATT, CDR2 SNEGSKA (reference sequence). V lost 6 bases and J lost 6, with 11 bases in between. The CDR3 spans 11 residues. The CDR3 nucleotides are TGCAGTGCGCCCCCGGGGAATGGCTACACCTTC. It translates to CSAPPGNGYTF.

The chain couples TRBV2 to TRBJ2-7; 10 nucleotides match TRBD2. Germline V gene lookup returns CDR1 SNHLY and CDR2 FYNNEI. J lost 3 bases, V lost 3 bases, and 11 bases had no gene match. The CDR3 loop spans 17 amino acids. CDR3 sequence reads: CASSDVRLAGDDYEQYF. For the CDR3, the DNA is TGTGCCAGCAGTGATGTGCGACTAGCGGGCGACGACTACGAGCAGTACTTC.

The CDR3 spells CASTPPQETEAFF. The CDR3 nucleotides read TGTGCCAGCACCCCACCCCAGGAAACTGAAGCTTTCTTT. This chain links TRBV6-2 or TRBV6-3 with TRBJ1-1; no reliable D call. The CDR3 contains 13 residues. Trimming removed 7 bases at V and 5 bases at J, with 14 bases between. CDR1 is MNHEY and CDR2 is SVGEGT in the germline V gene.

V and J are TRBV24-1 and TRBJ2-5, with D hard to call. The CDR3 has 11 amino acids. Germline loops: CDR1 KGHDR, CDR2 SFDVKD. Trimming stripped 7 bases from V and 5 bases from J, with 7 bases between. CDR3 residues: CATRGGETQYF. DNA for the CDR3: TGTGCCACCAGGGGTGGGGAGACCCAGTACTTC.

The gene calls are TRBV7-2 and TRBJ2-1; 11 positions agree with TRBD2. The CDR3 has 15 amino acids. In germline, CDR1 is SGHTA, CDR2 FQGNSA. Unmatched junction bases numbered 6, after V lost 1 base and J lost 10 bases. CDR3 DNA: TGTGCCAGCAGCTTAGATGGTCTAGCGGGAGGCGAGCAGTTCTTC. This encodes CASSLDGLAGGEQFF.

The chain uses TRBV5-4 and TRBJ2-7; D uncertain. CDR1 SGHNT and CDR2 YYREEE come from the germline V gene (reference sequence). V shed 0 bases and J shed 0 bases, with 10 bases lying between them. The CDR3 has 15 residues. CDR3 in amino acids: CASSLDFRSSYEQYF. CDR3 sequence (DNA): TGTGCCAGCAGCTTGGATTTCAGAAGCTCCTACGAGCAGTACTTC.

The chain carries TRBV27 and TRBJ2-1; the match to TRBD2 covers 7 bases. Germline V CDR1 and CDR2: MNHEY, SMNVEV (reference sequence). V lost 8 bases and J lost 5; bases outside the gene matches: 15. The CDR3 sequence is 16 residues long. CDR3 sequence reads: CASSSLSLAANNEQFF. CDR3 sequence (DNA): TGTGCCAGCTCCTCCTTAAGCCTAGCGGCTAACAATGAGCAGTTCTTC.

The chain combines TRBV6-5 with TRBJ2-1, with 8 bases matching TRBD1. The germline V gene has CDR1 MNHEY and CDR2 SVGAGI. V was clipped by 7 bases and J by 9 bases; unmatched bases: 8. The CDR3 consists of 13 residues. The CDR3 DNA reads as TGTGCCAGCATTCTCGCAGGGGGCGGTGAGCAGTTCTTC. Translated, it gives CASILAGGGEQFF.

The chain combines TRBV28 with TRBJ2-4; tentative D call: TRBD2 (5 bases). CDR1 and CDR2 (germline): MDHEN, SYDVKM. There are 18 residues in the CDR3. The V end was cut by 5 bases, the J end by 0 bases, with 20 bases between. The CDR3 here is CASSLTLVSGAAKNIQYF. The CDR3 DNA follows: TGTGCCAGCAGTCTCACACTTGTCAGCGGCGCAGCCAAAAACATTCAGTACTTC. Full variable domain (outside the CDR3, taken from reference TRBV28 and TRBJ2-4): DVKVTQSSRYLVKRTGEKVFLECVQDMDHENMFWYRQDPGLGLRLIYFSYDVKMKEKGDIPEGYSVSREKKERFSLILESASTNQTSMYLCASSLTLVSGAAKNIQYFGAGTRLSVL.

The chain uses TRBV12-3 or TRBV12-4 and TRBJ1-2; D unclear. With 6 bases removed from V and 4 bases from J, the gap between germline ends came to 9 bases. The CDR3 is 12 residues long. The chain's CDR3 is CASSLSSYGYTF. In DNA form, the CDR3 reads TGTGCCAGCAGCCTGTCTTCCTATGGCTACACCTTC.

For this clone: Other DNA sequences in the sample encode the same CDR3. This rearrangement joins TRBV3-1 (or the pseudogene TRBV3-2) to TRBJ2-3; the D is unclear. Germline CDR1 reads LGHDT; CDR2 reads YNNKEL (reference sequence). The CDR3 covers 11 residues. V lost 1 base to trimming and J lost 4 bases, with 0 bases between them. CDR3 nucleotides: TGTGCCAGCAGCCAAGCAGATACGCAGTATTTT. Amino acids: CASSQADTQYF.

This clone has just one count. The chain recombines TRBV3-1 (or the pseudogene TRBV3-2) with TRBJ2-7; D perhaps matches TRBD1 (6 bases). The V gene lost 2 bases and the J gene lost 0 bases, with 14 bases spanning the gap. The germline V gene encodes CDR1 LGHDT and CDR2 YNNKEL (reference sequence). There are 16 residues in the CDR3. For the CDR3, the DNA is TGTGCCAGCAGCCAACATGCCCTGGACAGCTCCTACGAGCAGTACTTC. Encoded protein: CASSQHALDSSYEQYF.

In DNA, the CDR3 is TGTGCCAGCAGTGAGTTCCAAGGGGCAGGAGCTTTCTTT. It yields the protein CASSEFQGAGAFF. This chain joins TRBV6-4 and TRBJ1-1; perhaps TRBD1 as D (5 bases). Deletions cut 3 bases from V and 10 bases from J, with 15 bases between. This CDR3 spans 13 amino acids. In germline, CDR1 is MRHNA, CDR2 SNTAGT.

The chain carries TRBV7-9 and TRBJ1-1, with D maybe TRBD1 (6 bases). Germline loops: CDR1 SEHNR, CDR2 FQNEAQ (reference sequence). This CDR3 spans 12 amino acids. V dropped 5 bases and J dropped 8 bases, with 12 bases sitting between them. In nucleotides, the CDR3 is TGTGCCAGCAGCGAGACAGGAATCGAAGCTTTCTTT. This translates into CASSETGIEAFF.

This chain uses TRBV6-2 or TRBV6-3 with TRBJ2-5; the match to TRBD2 covers 12 bases. V gave up 5 bases and J gave up 3 bases; unmatched junction bases: 10. Per the germline V gene, CDR1 is MNHEY and CDR2 is SVGEGT. The CDR3 runs 17 residues. Here the CDR3 reads CASSTSRTSGTKETQYF. The CDR3 DNA reads as TGTGCCAGCAGTACCTCACGGACTAGCGGGACCAAAGAGACCCAGTACTTC.

The rearrangement joins TRBV7-8 to TRBJ1-5, with TRBD1 matching 8 bases. Germline V gene data show CDR1 as SGHVS and CDR2 as FQNEAQ. The V segment lost 2 bases and the J segment 7 bases; nucleotides outside the gene matches: 7. There are 15 residues in the CDR3. CDR3 amino acids: CASSLQQGARQPQHF. For the CDR3, the DNA is TGTGCCAGCAGCTTACAGCAGGGGGCCAGGCAGCCCCAGCATTTT.

The chain carries TRBV30 and TRBJ1-2; possibly TRBD1 for D (6 bases). Germline values: CDR1 GTSNPN, CDR2 SVGIG (reference sequence). The germline V and J ends were trimmed by 0 bases and 3 bases, with 8 bases remaining between them. This CDR3 region has 13 residues. The CDR3 sequence is CAWSVGQYYGYTF. In nucleotides, the CDR3 is TGTGCCTGGAGTGTAGGACAGTACTATGGCTACACCTTC.

V and J are TRBV30 and TRBJ2-7, with D tentatively TRBD1 (6 bases). CDR3 length: 16 residues. V lost 5 bases, J lost 3 bases, and 23 bases lay in between. Germline CDR1 reads GTSNPN; CDR2 reads SVGIG (reference sequence). CDR3 nucleotides: TGTGCCTGGGTTCGGACAGCCCTCCCCAGGAGCTACGAGCAGTACTTC. Encoded protein: CAWVRTALPRSYEQYF.

To note about this clone: In the same sample, other DNA sequences code for this CDR3. For the CDR3, the DNA is TGTGCCAGCAGCTCACAGGGCAACACTGAAGCTTTCTTT. This gives the protein CASSSQGNTEAFF. The rearrangement links TRBV7-9 to TRBJ1-1, with TRBD1 as a possible D gene (6 bases). The ends were cut back, 4 bases at V and 2 bases at J, with 8 bases in the middle. Germline CDR1 SEHNR, CDR2 FQNEAQ (reference sequence). The CDR3 contains 13 residues.

V usage is TRBV30 and J usage is TRBJ2-1; unclear D gene. V was trimmed by 4 bases and J by 8 bases, leaving 6 bases between them. The CDR3 is made up of 10 amino acids. From germline, CDR1 is GTSNPN and CDR2 SVGIG (reference sequence). In nucleotides, the CDR3 is TGTGCCTGGATCATGGATGAGCAGTTCTTC. It codes for CAWIMDEQFF. The variable domain in full, with the rest retrieved from reference TRBV30 and TRBJ2-1, is SQTIHQWPATLVQPVGSPLSLECTVEGTSNPNLYWYRQAAGRGLQLLFYSVGIGQISSEVPQNLSASRPQDRQFILSSKKLLLSDSGFYLCAWIMDEQFFGPGTRLTVL.

The chain couples TRBV27 to TRBJ1-5; D is perhaps TRBD1 (6 bases). CDR3 length equals 14 residues. V lost 3 bases, J lost 2 bases, and 8 bases lay in between. Germline V CDR1 and CDR2: MNHEY, SMNVEV (reference sequence). CDR3 coding DNA: TGTGCCAGCAGTTTTTCAGGGGGCAATCAGCCCCAGCATTTT. Translated: CASSFSGGNQPQHF.

The CDR3 DNA reads TGCGCCAGCAGACCGGGGATAAGCAATCAGCCCCAGCATTTT. Its translation is CASRPGISNQPQHF. The chain employs TRBV5-1 and TRBJ1-5, with D unclear. The germline V and J ends were trimmed by 5 bases and 1 base, with 10 bases remaining between them. CDR1 is SGHRS, CDR2 YFSETQ, per germline. The CDR3 spans 14 residues.

CDR3 loop: CASSQIRGRGYNEQFF. CDR3 coding DNA: TGTGCCAGCAGCCAAATACGCGGGAGGGGATACAATGAGCAGTTCTTC. This chain uses TRBV3-1 (or the pseudogene TRBV3-2) with TRBJ2-1, with 9 bases lining up with TRBD2. The V and J ends lost 2 bases and 4 bases, in that order; junction bases with no gene match: 6. This CDR3 has 16 amino acids. Germline assignment: CDR1 LGHDT and CDR2 YNNKEL (reference sequence).

The chain recombines TRBV7-6 with TRBJ2-7; D gene unclear. Germline V gene lookup returns CDR1 SGHVS and CDR2 FNYEAQ. Trimming removed 5 bases at V and 3 bases at J, with 14 bases between. The CDR3 covers 14 residues. The CDR3 here is CASSPEDDLYEQYF. The CDR3 bases are TGTGCCAGCAGCCCCGAGGATGACCTCTACGAGCAGTACTTC. The full variable domain, its missing parts supplied by reference TRBV7-6 and TRBJ2-7, is GAGVSQSPRYKVTKRGQDVALRCDPISGHVSLYWYRQALGQGPEFLTYFNYEAQQDKSGLPNDRFSAERPEGSISTLTIQRTEQRDSAMYRCASSPEDDLYEQYFGPGTRLTVT.

This clone was seen only once. The chain combines TRBV19 with TRBJ1-5, with D possibly TRBD1 on 6 matching bases. With 8 bases removed from V and 3 bases from J, the gap between germline ends came to 14 bases. The CDR3 runs 14 residues. Germline assignment: CDR1 LNHDA and CDR2 SQIVND (reference sequence). CDR3 DNA: TGTGCCAGTGGAGCAGGGGAGGACAATCAGCCCCAGCATTTT. Translation gives CASGAGEDNQPQHF.

This chain links TRBV4-1 with TRBJ1-1; D might be TRBD1 (6 bases). The V and J ends lost 4 bases and 0 bases respectively, with 15 bases between them. The CDR3 runs 16 residues. Germline CDR1 is MGHRA and CDR2 is YSYEKL. CDR3 protein: CASSPRGDTMNTEAFF. CDR3 nucleotides: TGCGCCAGCAGCCCCCGTGGGGACACTATGAACACTGAAGCTTTCTTT.

This chain joins TRBV27 and TRBJ1-2, with D perhaps TRBD1 (5 bases). Between the trimmed V and J ends, which lost 6 bases and 4 bases, there was a span of 24 bases. This CDR3 region has 17 residues. Germline CDR1 is MNHEY and CDR2 is SMNVEV (reference sequence). CDR3 DNA: TGTGCCAGCAGCCTTGGCCCATTATTAGGGACTGTCTATGGCTACACCTTC. Protein: CASSLGPLLGTVYGYTF.

With respect to this clone: At one of its ends the junction is not consistent with the germline gene, which may arise from a read error. J is TRBJ1-3 and V is TRBV18; D gene ambiguous. Germline V gives CDR1 KGHSH, CDR2 LQKENI. This CDR3 is built from 13 residues. The CDR3 sequence: CASSPPVRIGTRF. As DNA, the CDR3 is TGTGCCAGCTCACCACCTGTTCGGATAGGAACGCGTTTT.

The chain uses TRBV14 and TRBJ2-2; D is ambiguous. CDR1 is SGHDN and CDR2 is FVKESK in the germline V gene. The V end was cut by 1 base, the J end by 4 bases, with 13 bases between. CDR3 length equals 16 residues. The CDR3 region has the DNA TGTGCCAGCAGCCAAGTAGGCGGTCTTGGCACCGGGGAGCTGTTTTTT. Translated, it gives CASSQVGGLGTGELFF. Full variable domain (outside the CDR3, taken from reference TRBV14 and TRBJ2-2): EAGVTQFPSHSVIEKGQTVTLRCDPISGHDNLYWYRRVMGKEIKFLLHFVKESKQDESGMPNNRFLAERTGGTYSTLKVQPAELEDSGVYFCASSQVGGLGTGELFFGEGSRLTVL.

The chain employs TRBV24-1 and TRBJ2-3; 8 bases align to TRBD2. V was pared by 7 bases and J by 2 bases, with 7 bases of the junction left unmatched. CDR1 KGHDR and CDR2 SFDVKD come from the germline V gene. This CDR3 comprises 15 residues. The CDR3 bases are TGTGCCACCAGGGCCGGTAGCGGGGCCACAGATACGCAGTATTTT. Protein sequence: CATRAGSGATDTQYF.